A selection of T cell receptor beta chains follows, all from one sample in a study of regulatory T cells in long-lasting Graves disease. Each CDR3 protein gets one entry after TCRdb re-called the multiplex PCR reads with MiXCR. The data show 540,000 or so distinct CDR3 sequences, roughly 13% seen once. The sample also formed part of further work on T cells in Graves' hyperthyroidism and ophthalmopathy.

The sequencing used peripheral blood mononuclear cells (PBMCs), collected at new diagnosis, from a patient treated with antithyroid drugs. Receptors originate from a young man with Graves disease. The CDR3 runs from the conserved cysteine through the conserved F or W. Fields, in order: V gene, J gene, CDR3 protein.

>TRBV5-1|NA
CASSLPSDASPLHF
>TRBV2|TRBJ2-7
CASSYGQGYEQYF
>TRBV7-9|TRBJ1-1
CASSFLRDTEAFF
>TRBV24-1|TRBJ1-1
CATSDFEGVGTEAFF
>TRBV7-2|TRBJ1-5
CASSSGGNSNQPQHF
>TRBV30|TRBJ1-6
CAWSRPAGGNSPLHF
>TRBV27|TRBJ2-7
CASSLEGIAPYEQYF
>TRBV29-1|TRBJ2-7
CSVEDLEGNDEQYF
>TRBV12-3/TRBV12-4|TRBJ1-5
CASSFEGTQPQHF
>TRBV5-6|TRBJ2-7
CASSLLQDAYEQYF
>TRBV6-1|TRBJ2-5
CASRNRQREETQYF
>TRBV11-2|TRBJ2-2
CASSLDDGGLAAGELFF
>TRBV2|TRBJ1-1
CASSVGDTEAFF
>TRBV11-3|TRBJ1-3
CASSLDGDSGNTIYF
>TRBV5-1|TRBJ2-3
CASRSRDRGPTDTQYF
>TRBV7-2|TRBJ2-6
CASSPGQGGYNVLTF
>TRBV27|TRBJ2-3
CASSSGLTGVDTQYF
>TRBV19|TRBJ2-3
CASSPRELSTDTQYF
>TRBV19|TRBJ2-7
CASSIGRGQGTSRIYEQYF
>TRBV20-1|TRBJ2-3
CSASPSPRTDTQYF
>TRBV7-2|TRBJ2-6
CASSFPSGANVLTF
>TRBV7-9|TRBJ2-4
CASSQGKVSGAKNIQYF
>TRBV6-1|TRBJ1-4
CATRREGYNEKLFF
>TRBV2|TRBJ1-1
CASSVGNTEAFF
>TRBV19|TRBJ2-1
CACRRGANEQFF
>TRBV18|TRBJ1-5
CASSLDRDVSNQPQHF
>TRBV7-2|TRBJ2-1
CASNILAGGNNEQFF
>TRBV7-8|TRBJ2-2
CASSLDVDTSGRAIGELFF
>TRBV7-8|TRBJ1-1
CASSGQVAYAEAFF
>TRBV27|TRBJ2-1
CASSLRETNEQFF
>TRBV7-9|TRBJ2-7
CASSFGGGEEQYF
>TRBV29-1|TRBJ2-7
CSVDSWAGGVYEQYF
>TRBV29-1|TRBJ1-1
CSVYSEGNTEAFF
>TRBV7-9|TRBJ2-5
CASSLSFRGGKETQYF
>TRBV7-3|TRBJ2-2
CASSSTSSGTGELFF
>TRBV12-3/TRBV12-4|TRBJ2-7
CASSVGLAGGAGGQYF
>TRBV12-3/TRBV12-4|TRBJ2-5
CASKPRGGQETQYF
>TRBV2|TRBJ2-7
CASRGTLFEQYF
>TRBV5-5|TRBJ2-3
CASSLGGRTTDTQYF
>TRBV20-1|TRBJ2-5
CSAREPRIQETQYF